The 23 T cell receptor beta chains below all came from one sample that was sequenced in a study of T cells after yellow fever vaccination. TCRdb passed the 5' RACE reads through MiXCR, listing each CDR3 protein once. The table shows some 320,000 distinct CDR3 sequences, with over 8.5% occurring only once. Sequenced here: CD4+ T cells sorted from PBMCs, sampled 45 days after the yellow fever booster vaccination. Receptor source: a man younger than 35 who received the YFV17D yellow fever vaccine.

This clonotype was observed a handful of times. The V gene is TRBV18, the J gene TRBJ1-5; D is ambiguous. The germline V gene encodes CDR1 KGHSH and CDR2 LQKENI. V lost 6 bases and J lost 1, with 13 bases in between. The CDR3 is made up of 15 amino acids. The chain's CDR3 is CASSPNDGSNQPQHF. CDR3 nucleotide sequence: TGTGCCAGCTCTCCTAACGACGGAAGCAATCAGCCCCAGCATTTT.

Many counts were recorded for this clonotype. The chain employs TRBV4-1 and TRBJ2-7; the D is unclear. The CDR3 contains 13 residues. Trimming took off 1 base at V and 3 bases at J, with 7 bases between the two ends. CDR1 is MGHRA and CDR2 is YSYEKL in the germline V gene. The CDR3 loop reads CASSQVGRYEQYV. CDR3 nucleotide sequence: TGCGCCAGCAGCCAAGTTGGCCGCTACGAGCAGTACGTC.

This clonotype was observed a handful of times. At one end, the junction sequence differs from germline, possibly due to a read error. This chain links TRBV2 with TRBJ2-4, with a possible D match to TRBD2 (7 bases). The CDR3 is 12 amino acids. CDR1 is SNHLY and CDR2 is FYNNEI in the germline V gene. CDR3 in DNA: TGTGCCAGCCTGGGGGGGGGCTCGGGGTCTCTCTTC. This encodes CASLGGGSGSLF.

The chain joins TRBV27 to TRBJ2-1; D might be TRBD2 (6 bases). Germline-derived CDR1 and CDR2 are MNHEY and SMNVEV (reference sequence). V dropped 5 bases and J dropped 0 bases, with 14 bases sitting between them. This CDR3 spans 16 amino acids. The CDR3 DNA reads TGTGCCAGCAGTCAACTAGCCCTGAGCTCCTACAATGAGCAGTTCTTC. This translates into CASSQLALSSYNEQFF.

The chain combines TRBV14 with TRBJ2-5; no reliable D call. Germline V gene sequence: CDR1 SGHDN, CDR2 FVKESK. CDR3 size: 12 residues. With 4 bases removed from V and 5 bases from J, the gap between germline ends came to 8 bases. In nucleotides, the CDR3 is TGTGCCAGCAGCCTTTGGACGGAGACCCAGTACTTC. Translated: CASSLWTETQYF.

The table lists this clonotype with a few counts. The chain links TRBV9 to TRBJ2-1; the match to TRBD1 covers 11 bases. V shed 4 bases and J 9 bases; nucleotides not matched to a gene: 6. Germline CDR1 is SGDLS and CDR2 is YYNGEE. The CDR3 covers 14 residues. The CDR3 DNA sequence: TGTGCCAGCAGCTCGCGGACAGGGGGCGGTGAGCAGTTCTTC. This encodes CASSSRTGGGEQFF.

In its sample, this clonotype was seen a few times. The V call is TRBV2, the J call TRBJ2-7; tentatively, D is TRBD1 or TRBD2 (6 bases each). This CDR3 has 14 residues. The V and J ends lost 4 bases and 3 bases respectively, with 13 bases between them. Germline CDR1 and CDR2: SNHLY and FYNNEI. CDR3 sequence (DNA): TGTGCCAGCAGTGGCGGGACACATCACTACGAGCAGTACTTC. Protein sequence: CASSGGTHHYEQYF.

The chain joins TRBV5-5 to TRBJ2-7; 10 bases agree with TRBD2. This CDR3 region has 14 residues. Per germline, CDR1 SGHKS and CDR2 YYEKEE (reference sequence). The V and J ends lost 2 bases and 6 bases, in that order; junction bases with no gene match: 5. The CDR3 is CASSFGLAGAEQYV. The DNA for the CDR3 is TGTGCCAGCAGCTTTGGTCTAGCGGGGGCCGAGCAGTACGTC.

V and J are TRBV7-2 and TRBJ2-1; 9 nucleotides match TRBD2. The CDR3 length is 15 residues. With V trimmed by 1 base and J by 3 bases, 1 base remained unmatched. Germline CDR1 SGHTA, CDR2 FQGNSA. The CDR3 DNA follows: TGTGCCAGCAGCTTAGAGCGGGGGGTCTACAATGAGCAGTTCTTC. This translates into CASSLERGVYNEQFF.

The chain joins TRBV20-1 to TRBJ2-1; D uncertain. V was clipped by 2 bases and J by 5 bases, with 1 base between them. Germline CDR1 reads DFQATT; CDR2 reads SNEGSKA (reference sequence). This CDR3 has 10 amino acids. The CDR3 bases are TGCAGTGCTAGAAACAATGAGCAGTTCTTC. Its translation: CSARNNEQFF.

This clonotype was seen a handful of times. The genes are TRBV18 and TRBJ2-3; D gene uncertain. The length of the CDR3 is 15 residues. CDR1 and CDR2 from the germline V gene are KGHSH and LQKENI. Trimming cost V 3 bases and J 8 bases, with 18 bases left between them. CDR3 nucleotide sequence: TGTGCCAGCTCACCTCGTACAGAGGTCCTCGGTACGCAGTATTTT. Translated: CASSPRTEVLGTQYF.

This clonotype came up a few times. J is TRBJ2-7 and V is TRBV19; TRBD1 aligns across 9 bases. CDR1 is LNHDA, CDR2 SQIVND, per germline (reference sequence). The CDR3 is made up of 15 amino acids. The V and J ends lost 6 bases and 2 bases, in that order; junction bases with no gene match: 8. This CDR3 reads CASRAGQGMTYEQYF. In DNA form, the CDR3 reads TGTGCCAGTAGGGCGGGACAGGGAATGACCTACGAGCAGTACTTC.

This clonotype was detected ten times or more. The V call is TRBV12-3 or TRBV12-4, the J call TRBJ2-5; D is perhaps TRBD1 (5 bases). There are 15 residues in the CDR3. V was cut by 3 bases and J by 4 bases, with 15 bases left in between. CDR3 DNA sequence: TGTGCCAGCAGTTTTTTGTTTGGGGCCTCAGAGACCCAGTACTTC. Translated, it gives CASSFLFGASETQYF.

This rearrangement joins TRBV10-3 to TRBJ1-2, with 8 bases that match TRBD1. From germline, CDR1 is ENHRY and CDR2 SYGVKD. The V segment lost 3 bases and the J segment 4 bases; nucleotides outside the gene matches: 1. The CDR3 extends over 13 amino acids. This chain's CDR3 is CAISEGQGYGYTF. The CDR3 DNA sequence: TGTGCCATCAGTGAAGGACAGGGCTATGGCTACACCTTC.

This chain uses TRBV10-3 with TRBJ1-6, with D perhaps matching TRBD1 (6 bases). Germline assignment: CDR1 ENHRY and CDR2 SYGVKD. The CDR3 runs 14 residues. V lost 0 bases and J lost 13, with 13 bases in between. CDR3 nucleotides: TGTGCCATCAGTGAGTCGACAGGAGGTGTGCCCCTCCACTTT. This encodes CAISESTGGVPLHF.

V usage is TRBV6-5 and J usage is TRBJ2-1; TRBD2 agrees at 10 bases. The V gene end was trimmed by 2 bases and the J gene end by 6 bases; junction bases not matched to a gene: 4. This CDR3 comprises 15 residues. Germline V CDR1 and CDR2: MNHEY, SVGAGI. The CDR3: CASSYEIAGGNEQFF. The CDR3 coding sequence is TGTGCCAGCAGTTACGAGATAGCGGGGGGCAATGAGCAGTTCTTC.

This clonotype was seen once. The V call is TRBV24-1, the J call TRBJ2-3; TRBD1 matches at 7 bases. V gave up 6 bases and J gave up 6 bases; unmatched junction bases: 5. Germline V CDR1 and CDR2: KGHDR, SFDVKD. This CDR3 comprises 13 residues. The CDR3 protein is CATSRQGEDTQYF. CDR3 DNA: TGTGCCACCAGTCGACAGGGAGAGGATACGCAGTATTTT.

This chain uses TRBV5-6 with TRBJ2-6; D assignment may be TRBD1 or TRBD2 (5 bases each). The germline V gene has CDR1 SGHDT and CDR2 YYEEEE. There are 15 residues in the CDR3. The ends were cut back, 2 bases at V and 4 bases at J, with 10 bases in the middle. CDR3 protein: CASSFQWDGANVLTF. The CDR3, as DNA: TGTGCCAGCAGCTTTCAATGGGACGGGGCCAACGTCCTGACTTTC. Filled out from reference TRBV5-6 and TRBJ2-6, the complete variable domain reads DAGVTQSPTHLIKTRGQQVTLRCSPKSGHDTVSWYQQALGQGPQFIFQYYEEEERQRGNFPDRFSGHQFPNYSSELNVNALLLGDSALYLCASSFQWDGANVLTFGAGSRLTVL.

In this sample, this clonotype turned up a few times. The chain links TRBV14 to TRBJ1-3; D unresolved. Trimming removed 1 base at V and 0 bases at J, with 13 bases between. CDR1 and CDR2 (germline): SGHDN, FVKESK. There are 17 residues in the CDR3. The CDR3 DNA follows: TGTGCCAGCAGCCAAGTCGGCGGCTCGGGCTCTGGAAACACCATATATTTT. This translates into CASSQVGGSGSGNTIYF. Full variable domain (remainder filled in from reference TRBV14 and TRBJ1-3): EAGVTQFPSHSVIEKGQTVTLRCDPISGHDNLYWYRRVMGKEIKFLLHFVKESKQDESGMPNNRFLAERTGGTYSTLKVQPAELEDSGVYFCASSQVGGSGSGNTIYFGEGSWLTVV.

This clonotype was recorded at least ten times. The V and J genes are TRBV2 and TRBJ2-7; TRBD1 agrees at 8 bases. The CDR3 is made up of 15 amino acids. With V trimmed by 1 base and J by 4 bases, 6 bases remained unmatched. Per germline, CDR1 SNHLY and CDR2 FYNNEI. CDR3 amino acids: CASSEGTGLYYEQYF. The CDR3 DNA sequence: TGTGCCAGCAGTGAAGGGACAGGGCTATATTACGAGCAGTACTTC. The full variable domain, with the rest looked up from reference TRBV2 and TRBJ2-7, is EPEVTQTPSHQVTQMGQEVILRCVPISNHLYFYWYRQILGQKVEFLVSFYNNEISEKSEIFDDQFSVERPDGSNFTLKIRSTKLEDSAMYFCASSEGTGLYYEQYFGPGTRLTVT.

V usage is TRBV27 and J usage is TRBJ1-1; D not resolved. The CDR3 is 13 residues long. Germline values: CDR1 MNHEY, CDR2 SMNVEV (reference sequence). Trimming cost V 4 bases and J 5 bases, with 11 bases left between them. In DNA, the CDR3 is TGTGCCAGCAGTTATCGCGGTGAGACTGAAGCTTTCTTT. This gives the protein CASSYRGETEAFF.

There are a few counts of this clonotype. The genes are TRBV3-1 and TRBJ2-5; D may be TRBD2 (5 bases). The germline V and J ends were trimmed by 6 bases and 5 bases, with 13 bases remaining between them. The germline gives CDR1 LGHDT, CDR2 YNNKEL (reference sequence). The CDR3 runs to 13 residues. CDR3 coding DNA: TGTGCCAGCAGTAACCTAGCATTTGAGACCCAGTACTTC. It yields the protein CASSNLAFETQYF.

There are a few counts of this clonotype. The CDR3 loop reads CSFRQGVIGELFF. The CDR3 DNA follows: TGCAGCTTTAGACAGGGGGTTATCGGGGAGCTGTTTTTT. The chain couples TRBV20-1 to TRBJ2-2; TRBD1 aligns across 9 bases. CDR1 DFQATT and CDR2 SNEGSKA come from the germline V gene (reference sequence). This CDR3 contains 13 residues.